The 12 T cell receptor beta chains given below trace back to one sample, sequenced in a study of T cell repertoires in cytomegalovirus infection. These receptors' targets are unknown. MiXCR, run by TCRdb on the reads, gives a single entry per CDR3 protein. The sample holds nearly 700,000 distinct CDR3 sequences, around a third seen once. The starting material was cultured PBMCs, obtained from culture after CMV antigen stimulation. Receptors originate from a human donor in good health (CMV status not recorded). Some clones in this sample may be carry-over from other donors' samples.

The chain links TRBV20-1 to TRBJ2-1, with D possibly being TRBD2 (6 bases). Deletions cut 3 bases from V and 8 bases from J, with 23 bases between. The CDR3 covers 16 residues. The V gene's germline CDR1 is DFQATT and CDR2 SNEGSKA (reference sequence). Here the CDR3 DNA reads TGCAGTGCTAGCAACCCCGGTCTAGCGCTCGGGGATGAGCAGTTCTTC. Its protein product is CSASNPGLALGDEQFF.

This clonotype was observed many times. V gene TRBV7-6 combines with J gene TRBJ2-7, with a tentative D call TRBD2 (5 bases). CDR3 length equals 14 residues. Trimming removed 5 bases at V and 1 base at J, with 12 bases between. The V gene's germline CDR1 is SGHVS and CDR2 FNYEAQ. The CDR3 region has the DNA TGTGCCAGCAGCCTGAATCCGGGGTCCTACGAGCAGTACTTC. Its protein is CASSLNPGSYEQYF.

This clonotype was seen more than once but under ten times. The chain uses TRBV4-2 and TRBJ1-1; perhaps TRBD1 as D (5 bases). Germline V gives CDR1 LGHNA, CDR2 YNFKEQ. CDR3 size: 20 residues. V shed 4 bases and J shed 1 base, with 28 bases lying between them. The CDR3 is CASSPGPSPAARGGNTEAFF. The CDR3 DNA is TGTGCCAGCAGCCCCGGGCCCTCGCCGGCCGCGCGGGGGGGGAACACTGAAGCTTTCTTT.

The sample holds many counts of this clonotype. This rearrangement joins TRBV7-2 to TRBJ1-1; no firm D call. Trimming shortened V by 1 base and J by 1 base, and 10 bases separated the two germline ends. This CDR3 is built from 15 residues. Germline CDR1 reads SGHTA; CDR2 reads FQGNSA. The CDR3 here is CASSLVGRGNTEAFF. In DNA form, the CDR3 reads TGTGCCAGCAGCTTAGTCGGTCGGGGGAACACTGAAGCTTTCTTT. Using reference TRBV7-2 and TRBJ1-1 for the parts outside the CDR3, the full variable domain is GAGVSQSPSNKVTEKGKDVELRCDPISGHTALYWYRQSLGQGLEFLIYFQGNSAPDKSGLPSDRFSAERTGGSVSTLTIQRTQQEDSAVYLCASSLVGRGNTEAFFGQGTRLTVV.

This clonotype was picked up many times. The chain combines TRBV7-2 with TRBJ2-5; 8 bases line up with TRBD2. Germline CDR1 is SGHTA and CDR2 is FQGNSA. This CDR3 region has 14 residues. V lost 1 base to trimming and J lost 4 bases; unmatched junction nucleotides: 2. This chain's CDR3 is CASSLVGRAETQYF. The DNA of the CDR3 is TGTGCCAGCAGCTTAGTCGGGAGGGCAGAGACCCAGTACTTC. The variable domain in full, completed from reference TRBV7-2 and TRBJ2-5, reads GAGVSQSPSNKVTEKGKDVELRCDPISGHTALYWYRQSLGQGLEFLIYFQGNSAPDKSGLPSDRFSAERTGGSVSTLTIQRTQQEDSAVYLCASSLVGRAETQYFGPGTRLLVL.

This clonotype was seen more than once but under ten times. The V call is TRBV11-2, the J call TRBJ1-6; no clear D. CDR3 length: 16 amino acids. Trimming removed 0 bases from V and 6 bases from J, with 12 bases in between. The germline V gene encodes CDR1 SGHAT and CDR2 FQNNGV. This CDR3 reads CASSLEGTVGNSPLHF. Here the CDR3 DNA reads TGTGCCAGCAGCTTAGAAGGCACAGTTGGTAATTCACCCCTCCACTTT.

The chain is built from TRBV7-6 and TRBJ2-7; D gene unclear. CDR3 size: 15 residues. The V gene's germline CDR1 is SGHVS and CDR2 FNYEAQ. V lost 3 bases and J lost 5, with 17 bases in between. CDR3 in DNA: TGTGCCAGCAGCTTCTCCCCCTCTCTTGGGGACGAGCAGTACTTC. Residues: CASSFSPSLGDEQYF.

The V call is TRBV7-9, the J call TRBJ2-1; D might be TRBD2 (7 bases). Germline values: CDR1 SEHNR, CDR2 FQNEAQ (reference sequence). CDR3 length: 14 amino acids. The V and J ends lost 1 base and 10 bases respectively, with 14 bases between them. The DNA of the CDR3 is TGTGCCAGCAGCTTAGTGGGGAGGGGGAACGAGCAGTTCTTC. Protein sequence: CASSLVGRGNEQFF.

This chain uses TRBV18 with TRBJ2-5; 8 bases match TRBD1. Germline lookup yields CDR1 KGHSH and CDR2 LQKENI. Losses at the gene ends were 3 bases for V and 0 bases for J; bases not matched to a gene: 12. The CDR3 length is 18 residues. This chain's CDR3 is CASSPRDRTRVYQETQYF. DNA of the CDR3: TGTGCCAGCTCACCCCGGGACAGGACGCGGGTCTACCAAGAGACCCAGTACTTC.

The J gene is TRBJ1-6, the V gene TRBV5-5, with 8 bases matching TRBD1. With 6 bases clipped from V and 7 bases from J, the junction kept 6 bases outside the gene matches. CDR1 is SGHKS and CDR2 is YYEKEE in the germline V gene (reference sequence). CDR3 size: 14 residues. CDR3 DNA: TGTGCCAGCACCAGGACAGGGATGAATTCACCCCTCCACTTT. Translated, it gives CASTRTGMNSPLHF.

The genes are TRBV12-3 or TRBV12-4 and TRBJ2-1, with D maybe TRBD2 (6 bases). The CDR3 has 14 amino acids. Trimming took off 3 bases at V and 9 bases at J, with 15 bases between the two ends. This CDR3 is CASSLVIVGGEQFF. The CDR3 DNA reads as TGTGCCAGCAGTTTGGTTATCGTGGGGGGTGAGCAGTTCTTC.

This clonotype has more than one count but fewer than ten. The chain combines TRBV12-3 or TRBV12-4 with TRBJ2-5; the D is unclear. V lost 9 bases and J lost 0, with 8 bases in between. The length of the CDR3 is 12 residues. CDR3 nucleotides: TGTGCCAGTCGACCCGACCAAGAGACCCAGTACTTC. It translates to CASRPDQETQYF.